One sample yielded the 24 T cell receptor beta chains listed below, sequenced in a study of cytomegalovirus exposure and HLA in healthy donors. Vbeta (60) and Jbeta (13) primers were used in the PCR. The protocol was immunoSEQ multiplex PCR, while the TCRdb copy is restricted to in-frame clones and leaves out a portion. The sample records about 140,000 clones, around 75% being singletons. The material sequenced was PBMCs. All receptors come from a man in his forties in good health and CMV-seronegative.

The V gene is TRBV18, the J gene TRBJ1-1; 11 bases align to TRBD1. The CDR3 consists of 17 residues. J lost 4 bases, V lost 3 bases, and 10 bases had no gene match. Germline V gene data show CDR1 as KGHSH and CDR2 as LQKENI. As DNA, the CDR3 is TGTGCCAGCTCACCTCCCGGACAGGGGGCCAGGGGCACTGAAGCTTTCTTT. It translates to CASSPPGQGARGTEAFF.

The CDR3 DNA reads TGCGCCAGCAGCCAAGAACGGGGTATGGGCACAGATACGCAGTATTTT. Translation: CASSQERGMGTDTQYF. This sequence joins TRBV4-1 and TRBJ2-3, with TRBD2 as a possible D gene (5 bases). Germline V lookup: CDR1 MGHRA, CDR2 YSYEKL. The CDR3 loop spans 16 amino acids. V was trimmed by 0 bases and J by 1 base, leaving 11 bases between them.

This clone was detected a few times. The V and J genes are TRBV6-6 and TRBJ1-2; 7 bases align to TRBD1. The CDR3 is 15 residues long. Germline CDR1 is MNHNY and CDR2 is SVGAGI (reference sequence). V shed 7 bases and J 7 bases; nucleotides not matched to a gene: 15. The CDR3 protein is CASTTGARPRGGYTF. As DNA, the CDR3 is TGTGCCAGCACCACAGGGGCCAGACCTAGGGGTGGCTACACCTTC.

The chain combines TRBV4-1 with TRBJ1-3; a possible D gene is TRBD1 (6 bases). This CDR3 comprises 18 residues. CDR1 MGHRA and CDR2 YSYEKL come from the germline V gene. V was shortened by 2 bases and J by 0 bases, with 17 bases between the two germline ends. The CDR3 nucleotides read TGCGCCAGCAGCCAATGGAAAGACAGGCGCAGCTCTGGAAACACCATATATTTT. Encoded protein: CASSQWKDRRSSGNTIYF.

This clone was picked up one time. This chain links TRBV28 with TRBJ1-3; D not certain. Trimming took 5 bases from V and 0 from J, leaving 8 bases between them. CDR3 size: 14 residues. Germline CDR1 reads MDHEN; CDR2 reads SYDVKM. This CDR3 reads CASSLPSSGNTIYF. The CDR3 nucleotides are TGTGCCAGCAGTCTTCCGAGCTCTGGAAACACCATATATTTT.

V usage is TRBV12-5 and J usage is TRBJ2-1; 11 nucleotides agree with TRBD2. This CDR3 region has 18 residues. Germline CDR1 reads LGHNT; CDR2 reads FRNRAP. V gave up 3 bases and J gave up 6 bases; unmatched junction bases: 13. CDR3 in DNA: TGTGCTAGTGGTTTAGCAAGGGCTAGCGGGGGGAGGGGCAATGAGCAGTTCTTC. Translating it yields CASGLARASGGRGNEQFF.

The rearrangement uses TRBV5-1 and TRBJ2-2; D may be TRBD1 (5 bases). Germline lookup yields CDR1 SGHRS and CDR2 YFSETQ. This CDR3 has 16 residues. Trimming pared 0 bases from V and 5 bases from J, leaving 14 bases between. The CDR3 loop reads CASSLAYGRVTGELFF. Written as DNA, the CDR3 is TGCGCCAGCAGCTTGGCCTACGGCAGGGTAACCGGGGAGCTGTTTTTT.

This sequence joins TRBV19 and TRBJ2-2; 9 nucleotides match TRBD1. The CDR3 runs to 16 residues. The J segment lost 5 bases and the V segment lost 3 bases, leaving 7 bases of the junction unmatched. Per the germline V gene, CDR1 is LNHDA and CDR2 is SQIVND (reference sequence). CDR3 sequence reads: CASSIIGQGYTGELFF. Here the CDR3 DNA reads TGTGCCAGTAGTATTATAGGACAGGGGTATACCGGGGAGCTGTTTTTT.

This clone came up once. V gene TRBV10-3 combines with J gene TRBJ2-5; D may be TRBD2 (5 bases). Per the germline V gene, CDR1 is ENHRY and CDR2 is SYGVKD. With 2 bases removed from V and 1 base from J, the gap between germline ends came to 11 bases. There are 15 residues in the CDR3. CDR3 sequence (DNA): TGTGCCATCAGTGAGCCTGACTACTCCCAAGAGACCCAGTACTTC. It encodes CAISEPDYSQETQYF.

The chain joins TRBV5-1 to TRBJ1-2; 7 nucleotides align to TRBD1. This CDR3 has 14 residues. Trimming cost V 2 bases and J 3 bases; bases outside gene matches: 4. Germline CDR1 is SGHRS and CDR2 is YFSETQ. CDR3 DNA: TGCGCCAGCAGCTTTGACAGGGAGGACTATGGCTACACCTTC. Amino acid sequence: CASSFDREDYGYTF.

This chain joins TRBV7-9 and TRBJ2-5, with D perhaps matching TRBD2 (7 bases). V lost 1 base to trimming and J lost 5 bases, with 14 bases between them. Germline values: CDR1 SEHNR, CDR2 FQNEAQ (reference sequence). This CDR3 is built from 15 residues. CDR3 in amino acids: CASSLVGGADETQYF. CDR3 DNA sequence: TGTGCCAGCAGCTTAGTAGGGGGGGCGGACGAGACCCAGTACTTC.

The J gene is TRBJ1-2, the V gene TRBV19, with 9 nucleotides matching TRBD1. Trimming took 6 bases from V and 4 from J; bases not matched to a gene: 9. This CDR3 region has 15 residues. CDR1 and CDR2 from the germline V gene are LNHDA and SQIVND (reference sequence). The DNA of the CDR3 is TGTGCCAGTAGGTTAGGGACAGGGATCTCCTATGGCTACACCTTC. It codes for CASRLGTGISYGYTF.

The V gene is TRBV10-3, the J gene TRBJ2-1; D is possibly TRBD1 (5 bases). The V end lost 5 bases, the J end lost 8 bases, and 16 bases lay between the germline ends. The CDR3 consists of 14 residues. Germline CDR1 and CDR2: ENHRY and SYGVKD. CDR3 sequence reads: CAISRAGLDDEQFF. The CDR3 nucleotides read TGTGCCATCAGTAGAGCAGGGTTGGACGATGAGCAGTTCTTC.

The rearrangement links TRBV4-2 to TRBJ2-3; TRBD2 agrees at 12 bases. The CDR3 runs to 17 residues. Germline-derived CDR1 and CDR2 are LGHNA and YNFKEQ. Trimming took 5 bases from V and 0 from J; bases not matched to a gene: 6. This CDR3 reads CASSNLLAGGSTDTQYF. The CDR3 region has the DNA TGTGCCAGCAGCAACCTTCTAGCGGGGGGGAGCACAGATACGCAGTATTTT.

The chain couples TRBV5-5 to TRBJ1-4, with D hard to call. Germline CDR1 is SGHKS and CDR2 is YYEKEE (reference sequence). The V and J ends lost 5 bases and 2 bases respectively, with 13 bases between them. CDR3 size: 15 residues. The CDR3, as DNA: TGTGCCAGCAGGCGAGAGGGTGGTACTAATGAAAAACTGTTTTTT. Translating it yields CASRREGGTNEKLFF. Supplemented by reference TRBV5-5 and TRBJ1-4, the full variable domain reads DAGVTQSPTHLIKTRGQQVTLRCSPISGHKSVSWYQQVLGQGPQFIFQYYEKEERGRGNFPDRFSARQFPNYSSELNVNALLLGDSALYLCASRREGGTNEKLFFGSGTQLSVL.

This clone was observed a handful of times. This chain links TRBV6-6 with TRBJ2-7; 10 nucleotides line up with TRBD1. The germline V gene has CDR1 MNHNY and CDR2 SVGAGI (reference sequence). The CDR3 contains 15 residues. V shed 0 bases and J 5 bases; nucleotides not matched to a gene: 4. The CDR3 DNA reads as TGTGCCAGCAGTTACTCCTGGGACAGGGGTCACGAGCAGTACTTC. It yields the protein CASSYSWDRGHEQYF.

This chain joins TRBV4-2 and TRBJ1-1; a weak D match, TRBD1 (6 bases). The CDR3 is made up of 16 amino acids. Germline CDR1 reads LGHNA; CDR2 reads YNFKEQ. Between the trimmed V and J ends, which lost 1 base and 4 bases, there was a span of 16 bases. The CDR3 coding sequence is TGTGCCAGCAGCCAAGTAGGACGGCAGGGGTCCACTGAAGCTTTCTTT. Translation: CASSQVGRQGSTEAFF.

This chain uses TRBV5-4 with TRBJ2-7, with a weak D call TRBD1 (6 bases). This CDR3 is built from 12 residues. CDR1 and CDR2 (germline): SGHNT, YYREEE (reference sequence). Trimming stripped 2 bases from V and 7 bases from J, with 10 bases between. In DNA, the CDR3 is TGTGCCAGCAGCTTAAACAGGGTGGAGCAGTACTTC. Translated: CASSLNRVEQYF.

CDR3 sequence (DNA): TGTGCTAGTGTTGAGGGACTAGCGGCCACAGATACGCAGTATTTT. Its protein is CASVEGLAATDTQYF. This chain uses TRBV12-5 with TRBJ2-3, with TRBD2 matching 11 bases. The CDR3 extends over 15 amino acids. In germline, CDR1 is LGHNT, CDR2 FRNRAP. J gave up 2 bases and V 7 bases, and 5 bases lay outside the gene matches.

The chain couples TRBV2 to TRBJ2-2; tentatively, D is TRBD2 (6 bases). Per the germline V gene, CDR1 is SNHLY and CDR2 is FYNNEI. V was clipped by 0 bases and J by 2 bases, with 10 bases between them. The CDR3 has 16 residues. The CDR3 is CASSEAVGLNTGELFF. The CDR3 DNA follows: TGTGCCAGCAGTGAAGCGGTTGGACTAAACACCGGGGAGCTGTTTTTT.

The gene calls are TRBV19 and TRBJ1-5; 8 bases are shared with TRBD1. The CDR3 runs to 13 residues. Trimming took 11 bases from V and 5 from J; bases not matched to a gene: 8. Germline V gene data show CDR1 as LNHDA and CDR2 as SQIVND (reference sequence). In DNA form, the CDR3 reads TGTGCCGGAGCAGGGGGCGAGGATCAGCCCCAGCATTTT. It specifies CAGAGGEDQPQHF.

The chain recombines TRBV5-1 with TRBJ2-5; 8 nucleotides match TRBD1. The DNA end lines up better with TRBJ2-7; the J call may be wrong. This CDR3 has 16 amino acids. Germline assignment: CDR1 SGHRS and CDR2 YFSETQ. The CDR3 is CASSLVTGGPGYEQYF. The CDR3 region has the DNA TGCGCCAGCAGCTTGGTAACAGGGGGGCCCGGCTACGAGCAGTACTTC.

The chain joins TRBV2 to TRBJ2-3; 7 nucleotides align to TRBD1. The CDR3 contains 15 residues. V dropped 3 bases and J dropped 3; count of bases not matched to a gene: 6. CDR1 SNHLY and CDR2 FYNNEI come from the germline V gene. In nucleotides, the CDR3 is TGTGCCAGCAGTGACTACAGGGGTAAGACAGATACGCAGTATTTT. Protein product: CASSDYRGKTDTQYF.

J is TRBJ1-1 and V is TRBV18; 9 bases are shared with TRBD1. V trimming: 5 bases; J trimming: 4 bases; junction bases outside the gene matches: 2. The CDR3 extends over 13 amino acids. Germline-derived CDR1 and CDR2 are KGHSH and LQKENI. The CDR3 sequence is CASSSDRGTEAFF. The DNA for the CDR3 is TGTGCCAGCTCATCGGACAGGGGCACTGAAGCTTTCTTT.